The rows below give T cell receptor beta chains drawn from one sample of a study of response to subunit inactivated influenza vaccine. MiXCR, run by TCRdb on the RT-PCR reads, gives a single entry per CDR3 protein. This table holds under 800,000 distinct CDR3 sequences, approximately 15% found once. The material sequenced was PBMCs from blood, taken less than 15 days before vaccination. Every receptor here comes from a man aged 50 to 60 who received an inactivated influenza vaccine. CDR3s leave out the opening cysteine and the closing phenylalanine or tryptophan.

TRBJ2-2 | TRBV28 | ASSQMDRTTGELF
TRBJ2-7 | TRBV20-1 | SAAGTQDYEQY
TRBJ1-1 | TRBV14 | ASSAYRNTEAF
TRBJ2-7 | TRBV6-2/TRBV6-3 | ASSPLPQTSLSYEQY
TRBJ2-4 | TRBV4-1 | ASSLAGGLDIQY
TRBJ2-1 | TRBV5-6 | ASSSDLYNEQF
TRBJ2-6 | TRBV20-1 | SALQGHAGANVLT
TRBJ1-3 | TRBV5-6 | ASSLGNRHPGNTIY
TRBJ1-4 | TRBV11-2 | ASSAARGAWEKLF
TRBJ2-1 | TRBV28 | ASSSSGGNWYNEQF
TRBJ2-7 | TRBV2 | ASRAGSGYEQY
TRBJ2-1 | TRBV5-6 | ASTYFGRSYNEQF
TRBJ2-2 | TRBV6-1 | ASSPLPQQVELF
TRBJ2-3 | TRBV12-3/TRBV12-4 | ASSPGQGVTDTQY
TRBJ1-6 | TRBV6-1 | ASSRRMEGNSPLH
TRBJ2-3 | TRBV5-1 | ASSWDRNTDTQY
TRBJ2-1 | TRBV28 | TFSLVSGVLAGVFEQF
TRBJ1-1 | TRBV12-3/TRBV12-4 | ASSLGNQNTEAF
TRBJ2-2 | TRBV6-6 | ASSYQATGELF
TRBJ1-5 | TRBV12-3/TRBV12-4 | ASRPTGGISNQPQH
TRBJ2-1 | TRBV27 | TSSSGTGGGNEQF
TRBJ1-2 | TRBV12-3/TRBV12-4 | ASRRNTQSYGYT
TRBJ1-2 | TRBV2 | ASSGSLTYT
TRBJ2-3 | TRBV10-3 | AISVEAETSTDTQY
TRBJ2-7 | TRBV7-2 | ASSLNGGPYEQY
TRBJ2-3 | TRBV20-1 | SARVVGARTDTQY
TRBJ2-5 | TRBV11-2 | ASKTIISGLKETQY
TRBJ2-1 | TRBV20-1 | SASHLARGGHYNEQF
TRBJ2-3 | TRBV7-2 | ASSLFRGRVSDTQY
TRBJ2-2 | TRBV28 | ASSSIWIGQGHTGELF
TRBJ2-4 | TRBV28 | ASSQGPLTGNIQY